These T cell receptor beta chains were read from a single sample in a study of cytomegalovirus exposure and HLA in healthy donors. Only in-frame clones appear in the TCRdb table, and some are missing; sequencing was by immunoSEQ multiplex PCR. This table has 95,000 to 100,000 clones, around 73% appearing once. The source material was PBMCs. The source of these receptors is a woman aged 60-75 years in good health and CMV-seronegative. Both conserved end residues are part of each CDR3. The D gene is left open where the match is weak. Expanded clones get a size class; other rows say once, few or many, or leave the size out.

abundance	d_gene	v_gene	j_gene	CDR3nt	CDR3aa
once	-	TRBV6-5	TRBJ2-7	TGTGCCAGCAACCCTAGTGGGTTGGCACAAGTGAAGCAGTACTTC	CASNPSGLAQVKQYF
-	-	TRBV13	TRBJ2-1	TGTGCCAGCAGCTTAGTTCTAGTGGGCTACAATGAGCAGTTCTTC	CASSLVLVGYNEQFF
-	-	TRBV6-5	TRBJ2-7	TGTGCCACTAGGGGGTTCGACGAGCAGTACTTC	CATRGFDEQYF
-	TRBD1	TRBV7-2	TRBJ1-2	TGTGCCAGCAGCTTATCGGGGACAGTTTTCTATGGCTACACCTTC	CASSLSGTVFYGYTF
-	-	TRBV7-2	TRBJ2-3	TGTGCCAGCAGCTTCCCACAACGGGAGTATGTCACAGATACGCAGTATTTT	CASSFPQREYVTDTQYF
-	TRBD1	TRBV6-1	TRBJ2-7	TGTGCCAGCGCCCGGGACAGCTACGAGCAGTACTTC	CASARDSYEQYF
-	TRBD1	TRBV5-6	TRBJ1-3	TGTGCCAGCAGCTCCCCTGACAGGGCCACTGGAAACACCATATATTTT	CASSSPDRATGNTIYF
few	-	TRBV10-3	TRBJ1-6	TGTGCCATCAGCTTAACAGGGAATTCACCCCTCCACTTT	CAISLTGNSPLHF
-	-	TRBV30	TRBJ1-2	TGTGCCACAACCCCCCGCAGGGTCCTTGGCTACACCTTC	CATTPRRVLGYTF
-	-	TRBV27	TRBJ2-1	TGTGCCAGCAGTTTCTCCGGTGTCCCCGCCTACAATGAGCAGTTCTTC	CASSFSGVPAYNEQFF
-	TRBD1	TRBV19	TRBJ1-3	TGTGCCAGTGCCCTCCAACAGGGGGCTGGAAACACCATATATTTT	CASALQQGAGNTIYF
-	TRBD1	TRBV10-3	TRBJ2-1	TGTGCCGTCACAGGGGGCGACTACAATGAGCAGTTCTTC	CAVTGGDYNEQFF
-	TRBD1	TRBV9	TRBJ1-2	TGTGCCAGCAGCGTAGGCGGGGACAGTCACCTCTATGGCTACACCTTC	CASSVGGDSHLYGYTF
-	TRBD2	TRBV19	TRBJ2-2	TGTGCCAGTAGTATAGGCCTCGGGCGGGAGGGCCGCCGCGGGGAGCTGTTTTTT	CASSIGLGREGRRGELFF
once	TRBD2	TRBV6-1	TRBJ2-7	TGTGCCAGCAGTGAAGAAGGGAGGGCTTCGATCCCTTTCGACACCTCATCCTACGAGCAGTACTTC	CASSEEGRASIPFDTSSYEQYF
-	-	TRBV7-2	TRBJ2-3	TGTGCCAGCAGCTTCCGTGAGCCAGATACGCAGTATTTT	CASSFREPDTQYF
-	TRBD1	TRBV2	TRBJ2-7	TGTGCCAGCAGTCGGGGGGACAGGGGGCCGTACGAGCAGTACTTC	CASSRGDRGPYEQYF
-	TRBD2	TRBV28	TRBJ2-7	TGTGCCAGCAGTCCCGTCGGGGGGGCCGAGCAGTACTTC	CASSPVGGAEQYF
-	TRBD1	TRBV10-3	TRBJ2-7	TGTGCCGTCGTAACAGGGGCCCGGGAGCAGTACTTC	CAVVTGAREQYF
-	TRBD1	TRBV5-1	TRBJ1-4	TGCGCCAGCAGCGCTCAGGGGGCAACTAATGAAAAACTGTTTTTT	CASSAQGATNEKLFF
-	-	TRBV6-5	TRBJ1-2	TGTGCCAGCAGTTTTACTCCACCGGTACCCTATGGCTACACCTTC	CASSFTPPVPYGYTF
-	-	TRBV27	TRBJ1-5	TGTGCCAGCAGCGAGGGTCTCCCGGGCCAGAATCAGCCCCAGCATTTT	CASSEGLPGQNQPQHF
-	-	TRBV7-2	TRBJ2-7	TGTGCCAGCAGCTCCGATGGCGGCAGCTCCTACGAGCAGTACTTC	CASSSDGGSSYEQYF
few	-	TRBV4-1	TRBJ2-1	TGCGCCAGCAGCCAAGATCCCGTTAGCGGCGCCTACAATGAGCAGTTCTTC	CASSQDPVSGAYNEQFF
-	TRBD1	TRBV6-1	TRBJ1-3	TGTGCCAGCAGTGAAGATACAGGGGGAAATTTGGGAAACACCATATATTTT	CASSEDTGGNLGNTIYF
-	TRBD2	TRBV5-4	TRBJ2-3	TGTGCCAGCAGCTCCGGACTAGCACGGTCGATGGATACGCAGTATTTT	CASSSGLARSMDTQYF
-	-	TRBV19	TRBJ1-3	TGTGCCAGTAGTAGCAGTTACTCTGGAAACACCATATATTTT	CASSSSYSGNTIYF
-	TRBD1	TRBV5-6	TRBJ2-7	TGTGCCAGCAGCTTGGCTGGACAGGACTTCTACGAGCAGTACTTC	CASSLAGQDFYEQYF
-	TRBD1	TRBV9	TRBJ2-7	TGTGCCAGCAGCCCGACAGGGTCCCAGTCCTACGAGCAGTACTTC	CASSPTGSQSYEQYF
-	TRBD1	TRBV4-3	TRBJ1-1	TGCGCCAGCAGCCAAGCCCCGGGACAGGGTCGTGGAGCTTTCTTT	CASSQAPGQGRGAFF
few	-	TRBV28	TRBJ1-2	TGTGCCAGCAGTTCTGGGCGTCACCCTAACTATGGCTACACCTTC	CASSSGRHPNYGYTF
few	-	TRBV5-4	TRBJ2-7	TGTGCCAGCAGATCCCACCCTGGGAGTACCTACGAGCAGTACTTC	CASRSHPGSTYEQYF